The entry below describes one TCR beta chain. The antigen this receptor binds is unknown. The sample is drawn from a study of monozygotic twins with inflammatory bowel disease (dated by TCRdb to between 2018 and 2020). About the full investigation: A total of around 30 monozygotic twin pairs were included in the full study, comprising nine German pairs (four IBD-concordant, five IBD-discordant) and 19 IBD-discordant Danish pairs. Within discordant pairs, disease-associated traits were sought mainly by comparing IBD patients with their genetically identical healthy co-twins. Each individual had, on average, about 151 000 unique TCRalpha sequences and 181 000 unique TCRbeta sequences available for analysis.

Including cysteine and phenylalanine, the CDR3 has 12 amino acids. DNA is not recorded here. CDR1 and CDR2, per the germline V gene, are SGHRS and YFSETQ. Library creation used 5' RACE. Each TCR library was prepared from 3,500 to 4,500 ng of total RNA. For each sample, cDNA synthesis was carried out in eight separate reactions using SMARTScribe reverse transcriptase. During cDNA synthesis, template switching introduced unique molecular identifiers that contained a 6-nucleotide sample barcode. TCRalpha and TCRbeta cDNA was amplified in two nested PCRs of approximately 16 and 10 cycles, and bead purification was carried out after each PCR. Before amplification, the cDNA was treated with uracil DNA-glycosylase and purified using the QIAquick PCR purification kit. The second PCR was the step at which Illumina TruSeq-compatible adapters and sample-specific barcodes were added. TapeStation and Qubit were used to check library quality and concentration, and about 4.5 ng of each library was pooled. Sequencing of pooled libraries was carried out on an Illumina HiSeq2500 single-index Rapid Run using 2 x 100 bp reads and custom sequencing primers. The paper's data handling went like this. MiGEC version 1.2.6 was used for UMI-based consensus assembly to correct PCR and sequencing errors. V(D)J alignment, clonotype assembly and CDR3 extraction were performed with MiXCR version 2.1.1. Normalisation of gene usage, clonotype sharing and MAIT/NKT TCR abundance was achieved by analysing the top 1000, 10 000 and 20 000 clonotypes per sample. Diversity was computed as the inverse Simpson index with the vegan R package after downsampling to 27 000 UMIs. Paired Mann-Whitney U tests on discordant twin pairs were used, with Benjamini-Hochberg multiple-testing correction. TCRdb reanalyzed the reads, keeping one entry per CDR3 protein sequence and omitting DNA. TCRdb, not the authors, supplied the V and J calls. The record for this sample contains 400,000 to 500,000 distinct CDR3 sequences. About 2.3% of the sample lies in the top ten.

From each donor, a roughly 2.5 ml peripheral blood sample was collected into PAXgene tubes and stored at -80 degrees C. Without any T cell sorting, total RNA was extracted from whole blood using the PAXgene blood miRNA kit on an automated QIAcube. Deep TCRalpha and TCRbeta repertoire profiling with unique molecular barcoding was performed on peripheral blood of monozygotic twin pairs concordant or discordant for inflammatory bowel disease. Smoking habits were recorded for all twin pairs, and individuals were classified as current, former or never smokers. General findings and caveats noted by the study authors: No difference in repertoire similarity was observed between concordant and discordant twins, possibly owing to limited statistical power. Background noise and inter-individual variability may have been introduced into the repertoires by the differing immunosuppressive treatments among patients. Measured by the inverse Simpson index, TCRbeta repertoire diversity was lower in IBD patients than in their healthy co-twins. The analysis was unable to tell apart different T cell subtypes. The results gave no support for a single strong signal or clonotype linked to IBD. Compared with healthy twins, IBD patients shared fewer clonotypes with other individuals, and the difference was most pronounced in patients with signs of disease activity.

The sequence came from a human donor with ulcerative colitis or Crohn's disease, or a healthy co-twin of an affected twin (not recorded which). The sequence links TRBV5-1 to TRBJ2-7; TCRdb calls TRBD2, which cannot be checked without DNA. Sequences were obtained from blood. The CDR3 amino acid sequence is: CASSLVGSEQYF.